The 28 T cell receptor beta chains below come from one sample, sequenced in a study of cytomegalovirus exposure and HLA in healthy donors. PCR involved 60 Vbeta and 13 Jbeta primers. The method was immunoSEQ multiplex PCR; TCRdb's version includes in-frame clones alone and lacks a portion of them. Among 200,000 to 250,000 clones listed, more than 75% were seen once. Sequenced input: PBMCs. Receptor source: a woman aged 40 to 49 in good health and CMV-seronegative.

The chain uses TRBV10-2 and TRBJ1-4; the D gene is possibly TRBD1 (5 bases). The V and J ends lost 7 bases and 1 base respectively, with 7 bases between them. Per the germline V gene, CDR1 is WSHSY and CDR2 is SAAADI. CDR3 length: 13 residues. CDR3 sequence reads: CASKGVTNEKLFF. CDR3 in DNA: TGCGCCAGCAAAGGGGTAACTAATGAAAAACTGTTTTTT.

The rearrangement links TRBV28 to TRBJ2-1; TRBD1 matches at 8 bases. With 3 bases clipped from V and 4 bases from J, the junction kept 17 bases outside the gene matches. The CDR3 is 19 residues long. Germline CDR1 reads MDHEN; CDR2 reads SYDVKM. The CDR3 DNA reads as TGTGCCAGCAGTTTTCCCCCCTTCGCGACAGGGGAGACGTACAATGAGCAGTTCTTC. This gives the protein CASSFPPFATGETYNEQFF.

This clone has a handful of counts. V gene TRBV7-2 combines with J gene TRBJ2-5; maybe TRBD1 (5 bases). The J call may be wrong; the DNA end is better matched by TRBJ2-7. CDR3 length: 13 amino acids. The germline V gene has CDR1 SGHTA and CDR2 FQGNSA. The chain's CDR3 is CASSLVGQPEQYF. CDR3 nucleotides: TGTGCCAGCAGCTTAGTAGGACAACCCGAGCAGTACTTC.

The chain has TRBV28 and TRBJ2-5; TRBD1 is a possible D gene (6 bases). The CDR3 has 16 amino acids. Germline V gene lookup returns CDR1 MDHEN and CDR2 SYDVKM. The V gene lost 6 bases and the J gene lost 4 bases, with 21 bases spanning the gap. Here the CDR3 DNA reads TGTGCCAGCAGAAAGGGCTCGGACAGCACAACAGAGACCCAGTACTTC. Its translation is CASRKGSDSTTETQYF.

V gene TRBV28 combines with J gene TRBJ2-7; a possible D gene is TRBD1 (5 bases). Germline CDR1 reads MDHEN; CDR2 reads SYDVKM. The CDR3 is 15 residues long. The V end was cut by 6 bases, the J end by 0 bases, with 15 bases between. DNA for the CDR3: TGTGCCAGCAGCCAACCTCTAGGGGTCTCCTACGAGCAGTACTTC. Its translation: CASSQPLGVSYEQYF.

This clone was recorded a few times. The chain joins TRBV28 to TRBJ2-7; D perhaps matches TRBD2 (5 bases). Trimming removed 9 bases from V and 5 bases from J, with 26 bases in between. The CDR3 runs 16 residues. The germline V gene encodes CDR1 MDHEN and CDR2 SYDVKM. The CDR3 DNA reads TGTGCCAGTGGTTTTTTTTCACGGAGGTTTAAAAACGAGCAGTACTTC. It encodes CASGFFSRRFKNEQYF.

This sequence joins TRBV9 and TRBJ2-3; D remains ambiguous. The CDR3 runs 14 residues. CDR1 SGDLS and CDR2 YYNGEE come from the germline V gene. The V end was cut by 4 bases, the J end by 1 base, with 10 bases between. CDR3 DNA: TGTGCCAGCAGCCCTCACTTGGGCACAGATACGCAGTATTTT. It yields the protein CASSPHLGTDTQYF.

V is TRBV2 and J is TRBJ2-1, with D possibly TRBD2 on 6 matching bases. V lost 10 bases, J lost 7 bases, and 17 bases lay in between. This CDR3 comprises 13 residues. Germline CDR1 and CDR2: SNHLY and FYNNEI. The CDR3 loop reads CATTSGGKNEQFF. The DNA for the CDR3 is TGTGCCACCACGTCTGGCGGGAAGAATGAGCAGTTCTTC. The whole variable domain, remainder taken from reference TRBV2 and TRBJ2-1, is EPEVTQTPSHQVTQMGQEVILRCVPISNHLYFYWYRQILGQKVEFLVSFYNNEISEKSEIFDDQFSVERPDGSNFTLKIRSTKLEDSAMYFCATTSGGKNEQFFGPGTRLTVL.

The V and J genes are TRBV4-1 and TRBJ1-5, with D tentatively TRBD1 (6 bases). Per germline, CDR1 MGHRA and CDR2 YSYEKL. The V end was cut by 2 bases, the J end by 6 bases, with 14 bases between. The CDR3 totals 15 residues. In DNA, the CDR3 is TGCGCCAGCAGCCAAATACTAACAGGGACTCAGCCCCAGCATTTT. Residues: CASSQILTGTQPQHF.

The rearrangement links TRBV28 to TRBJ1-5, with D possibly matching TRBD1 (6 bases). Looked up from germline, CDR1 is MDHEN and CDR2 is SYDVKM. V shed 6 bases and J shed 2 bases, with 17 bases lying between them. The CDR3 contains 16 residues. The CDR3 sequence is CASRTRGYRGNQPQHF. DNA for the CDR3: TGTGCCAGCAGGACCAGGGGTTATAGAGGCAATCAGCCCCAGCATTTT.

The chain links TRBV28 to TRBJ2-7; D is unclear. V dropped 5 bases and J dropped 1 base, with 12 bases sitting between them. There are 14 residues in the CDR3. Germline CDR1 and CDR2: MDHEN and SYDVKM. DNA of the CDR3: TGTGCCAGCAGTCACCAGACAACTTCCTACGAGCAGTACTTC. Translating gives CASSHQTTSYEQYF.

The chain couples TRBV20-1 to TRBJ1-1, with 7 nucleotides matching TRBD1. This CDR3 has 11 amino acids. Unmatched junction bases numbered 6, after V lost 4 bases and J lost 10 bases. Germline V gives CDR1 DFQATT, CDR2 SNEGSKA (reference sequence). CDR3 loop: CSATRDSRAFF. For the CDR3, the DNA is TGCAGTGCTACTCGGGACAGTAGAGCTTTCTTT.

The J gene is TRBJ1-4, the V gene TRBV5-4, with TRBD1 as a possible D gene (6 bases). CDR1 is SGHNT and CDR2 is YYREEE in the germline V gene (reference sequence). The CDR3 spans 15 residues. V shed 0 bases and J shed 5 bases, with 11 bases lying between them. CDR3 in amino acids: CASSLANTGNEKLFF. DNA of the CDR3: TGTGCCAGCAGCTTGGCGAACACAGGGAATGAAAAACTGTTTTTT.

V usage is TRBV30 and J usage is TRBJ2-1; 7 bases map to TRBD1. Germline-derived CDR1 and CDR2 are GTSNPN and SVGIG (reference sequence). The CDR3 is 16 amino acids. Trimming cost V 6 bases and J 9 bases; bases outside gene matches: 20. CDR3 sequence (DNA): TGTGCCTGCCCTAAAGGGGGACAGCACATGAAGATTGAGCAGTTCTTC. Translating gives CACPKGGQHMKIEQFF. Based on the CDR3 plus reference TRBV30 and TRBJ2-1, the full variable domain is SQTIHQWPATLVQPVGSPLSLECTVEGTSNPNLYWYRQAAGRGLQLLFYSVGIGQISSEVPQNLSASRPQDRQFILSSKKLLLSDSGFYLCACPKGGQHMKIEQFFGPGTRLTVL.

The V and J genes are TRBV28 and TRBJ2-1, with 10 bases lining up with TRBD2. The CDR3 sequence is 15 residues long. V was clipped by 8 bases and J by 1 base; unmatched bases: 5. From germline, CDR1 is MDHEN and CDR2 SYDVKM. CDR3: CASQTSGLSYNEQFF. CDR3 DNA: TGTGCCAGCCAGACTAGCGGGCTGTCCTACAATGAGCAGTTCTTC.

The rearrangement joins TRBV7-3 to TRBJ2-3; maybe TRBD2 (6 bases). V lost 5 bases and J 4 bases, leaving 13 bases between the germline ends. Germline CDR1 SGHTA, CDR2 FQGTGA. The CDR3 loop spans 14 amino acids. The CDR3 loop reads CASSGGLVSDTQYF. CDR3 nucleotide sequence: TGTGCCAGCAGCGGAGGGCTAGTGTCAGATACGCAGTATTTT.

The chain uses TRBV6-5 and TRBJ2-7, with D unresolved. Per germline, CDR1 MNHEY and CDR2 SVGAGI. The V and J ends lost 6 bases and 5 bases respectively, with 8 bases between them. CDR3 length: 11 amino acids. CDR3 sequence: CASSRNHEQYF. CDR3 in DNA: TGTGCCAGCAGCCGTAATCACGAGCAGTACTTC.

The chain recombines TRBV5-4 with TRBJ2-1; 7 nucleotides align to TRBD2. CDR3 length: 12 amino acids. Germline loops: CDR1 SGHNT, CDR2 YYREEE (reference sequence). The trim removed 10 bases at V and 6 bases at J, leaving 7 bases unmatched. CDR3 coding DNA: TGTGCCGCATCGGGACTACCCAATGAGCAGTTCTTC. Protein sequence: CAASGLPNEQFF. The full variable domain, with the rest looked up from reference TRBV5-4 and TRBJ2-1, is ETGVTQSPTHLIKTRGQQVTLRCSSQSGHNTVSWYQQALGQGPQFIFQYYREEENGRGNFPPRFSGLQFPNYSSELNVNALELDDSALYLCAASGLPNEQFFGPGTRLTVL.

In nucleotides, the CDR3 is TGTGCCAGCAGCCCGGGGACAGGGGGGGATACGCAGTATTTT. It encodes CASSPGTGGDTQYF. The V and J genes are TRBV5-5 and TRBJ2-3; 11 nucleotides align to TRBD1. This CDR3 is built from 14 residues. The germline V gene has CDR1 SGHKS and CDR2 YYEKEE (reference sequence). V gave up 4 bases and J gave up 6 bases; unmatched junction bases: 4.

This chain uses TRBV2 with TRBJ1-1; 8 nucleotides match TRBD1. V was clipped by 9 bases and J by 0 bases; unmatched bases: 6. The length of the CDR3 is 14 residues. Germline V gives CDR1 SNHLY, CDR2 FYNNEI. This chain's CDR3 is CARSRDRLNTEAFF. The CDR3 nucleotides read TGTGCCAGAAGTAGGGACAGGTTGAACACTGAAGCTTTCTTT.

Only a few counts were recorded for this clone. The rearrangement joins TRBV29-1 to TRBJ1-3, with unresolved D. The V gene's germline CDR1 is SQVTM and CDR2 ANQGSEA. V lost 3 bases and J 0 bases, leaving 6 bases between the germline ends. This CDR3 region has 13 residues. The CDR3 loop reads CSVEIGSGNTIYF. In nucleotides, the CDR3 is TGCAGCGTTGAGATCGGCTCTGGAAACACCATATATTTT. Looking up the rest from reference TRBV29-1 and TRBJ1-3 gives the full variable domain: SAVISQKPSRDICQRGTSLTIQCQVDSQVTMMFWYRQQPGQSLTLIATANQGSEATYESGFVIDKFPISRPNLTFSTLTVSNMSPEDSSIYLCSVEIGSGNTIYFGEGSWLTVV.

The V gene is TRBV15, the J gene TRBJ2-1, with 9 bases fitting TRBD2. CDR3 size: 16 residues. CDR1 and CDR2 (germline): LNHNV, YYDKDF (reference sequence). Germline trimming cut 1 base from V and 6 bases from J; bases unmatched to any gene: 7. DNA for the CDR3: TGTGCCACCAGCAGAGCTGGAGCGGGAGGATCCAATGAGCAGTTCTTC. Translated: CATSRAGAGGSNEQFF.

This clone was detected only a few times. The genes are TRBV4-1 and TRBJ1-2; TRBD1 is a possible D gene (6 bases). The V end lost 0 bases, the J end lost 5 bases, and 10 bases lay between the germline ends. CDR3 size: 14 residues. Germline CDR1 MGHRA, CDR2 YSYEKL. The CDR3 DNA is TGCGCCAGCAGCCAAGATATCACAGGGTATGGCTACACCTTC. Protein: CASSQDITGYGYTF.

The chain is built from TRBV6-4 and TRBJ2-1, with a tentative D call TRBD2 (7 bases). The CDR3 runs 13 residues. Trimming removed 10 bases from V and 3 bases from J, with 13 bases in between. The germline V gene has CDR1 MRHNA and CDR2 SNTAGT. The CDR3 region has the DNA TGTGCCATACGAGCGGGACACTACAATGAGCAGTTCTTC. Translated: CAIRAGHYNEQFF.

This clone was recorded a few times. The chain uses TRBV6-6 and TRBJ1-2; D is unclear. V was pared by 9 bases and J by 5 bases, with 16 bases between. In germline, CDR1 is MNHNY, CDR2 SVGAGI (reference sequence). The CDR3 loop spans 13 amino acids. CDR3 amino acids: CASSSPTIYGYTF. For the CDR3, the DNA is TGTGCCAGTTCTTCGCCGACAATTTATGGCTACACCTTC.

The CDR3 protein is CASSFQGPGYEQYF. The CDR3 DNA sequence: TGTGCCAGCAGCTTCCAGGGGCCGGGCTACGAGCAGTACTTC. This rearrangement joins TRBV7-9 to TRBJ2-7, with a weak D call TRBD1 (6 bases). With 3 bases removed from V and 3 bases from J, the gap between germline ends came to 12 bases. Germline CDR1 reads SEHNR; CDR2 reads FQNEAQ (reference sequence). The CDR3 totals 14 residues. The full variable domain, its missing parts supplied by reference TRBV7-9 and TRBJ2-7, is DTGVSQNPRHKITKRGQNVTFRCDPISEHNRLYWYRQTLGQGPEFLTYFQNEAQLEKSRLLSDRFSAERPKGSFSTLEIQRTEQGDSAMYLCASSFQGPGYEQYFGPGTRLTVT.

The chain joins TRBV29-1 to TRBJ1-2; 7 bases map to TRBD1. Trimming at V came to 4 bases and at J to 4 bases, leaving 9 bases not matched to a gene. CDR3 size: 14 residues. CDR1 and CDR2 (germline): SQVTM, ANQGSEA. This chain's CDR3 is CSVAWQGGPYGYTF. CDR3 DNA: TGCAGCGTTGCTTGGCAGGGGGGCCCCTATGGCTACACCTTC.

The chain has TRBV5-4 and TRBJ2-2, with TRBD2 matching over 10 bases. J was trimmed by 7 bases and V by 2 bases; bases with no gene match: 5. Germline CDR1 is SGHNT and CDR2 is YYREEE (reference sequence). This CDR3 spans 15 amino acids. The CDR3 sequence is CASSLAGGRVGELFF. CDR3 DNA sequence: TGTGCCAGCAGCTTAGCGGGAGGGCGGGTCGGGGAGCTGTTTTTT.